A single sample is the source of the 25 T cell receptor beta chains below, sequenced in a study of vaccination and CD4 T cells after COVID-19. Their cognate antigens are unknown. CD4+ T cells that had been cultured provided DNA sequenced with the Oncomine TCR Beta short-read assay. From the PCR reads, TCRdb called clonotypes with MiXCR, one entry per CDR3 protein. The table has 10,000 to 15,000 distinct CDR3 sequences, about half seen once. Stated treatment: 10-day PBMC culture with coronavirus spike peptide pools or control peptides (ViraFEST assay). The sample consisted of CD4+ T cells from blood, cultured in vitro. The receptor source for this set is a human donor who had recovered from COVID-19.

The chain couples TRBV7-8 to TRBJ2-2; no clear D. Germline CDR1 and CDR2: SGHVS and FQNEAQ. There are 17 residues in the CDR3. V was pared by 5 bases and J by 0 bases, with 16 bases between. CDR3 amino acids: CASSPSGGVANTGELFF. The CDR3 DNA reads as TGTGCCAGCAGCCCAAGTGGTGGGGTCGCGAACACCGGGGAGCTGTTTTTT.

The V call is TRBV7-8, the J call TRBJ1-2; no clear D. Trimming removed 2 bases at V and 7 bases at J, with 8 bases between. The CDR3 has 12 residues. Looked up from germline, CDR1 is SGHVS and CDR2 is FQNEAQ. CDR3 in DNA: TGTGCCAGCAGCTTAAAGGGTGGTGGCTACACCTTC. This codes for CASSLKGGGYTF.

In its sample, this clonotype was seen a few times. The chain combines TRBV6-1 with TRBJ2-7; a possible D gene is TRBD1 (6 bases). The CDR3 consists of 12 residues. V lost 7 bases and J lost 6, with 13 bases in between. The V gene's germline CDR1 is MNHNS and CDR2 SASEGT. This CDR3 is CASTGQTREQYF. CDR3 in DNA: TGTGCCAGCACGGGACAAACCCGCGAGCAGTACTTC.

The gene calls are TRBV2 and TRBJ1-1; a possible D gene is TRBD1 (6 bases). Trimming took 6 bases from V and 9 from J, leaving 17 bases between them. CDR1 and CDR2 (germline): SNHLY, FYNNEI. This CDR3 region has 13 residues. In DNA form, the CDR3 reads TGTGCCAGCAGCTACCAGGGGAACGACCAAGCTTTCTTT. It specifies CASSYQGNDQAFF.

The chain couples TRBV20-1 to TRBJ2-3, with D hard to call. The CDR3 totals 15 residues. Germline assignment: CDR1 DFQATT and CDR2 SNEGSKA (reference sequence). The V gene lost 4 bases and the J gene lost 0 bases, with 14 bases spanning the gap. The CDR3 sequence is CSATRLATSTDTQYF. CDR3 nucleotide sequence: TGCAGTGCTACTAGACTTGCGACTAGCACAGATACGCAGTATTTT.

The chain employs TRBV12-3 or TRBV12-4 and TRBJ1-6; D gene unclear. The CDR3 sequence is 14 residues long. The V and J ends lost 4 bases and 5 bases respectively, with 9 bases between them. DNA for the CDR3: TGTGCCAGCAGTTGGGGTGAGAATAATTCACCCCTCCACTTT. Amino acid sequence: CASSWGENNSPLHF.

This clonotype was detected a few times. The chain couples TRBV6-2 or TRBV6-3 to TRBJ1-5; maybe TRBD1 (6 bases). Trimming left V 6 bases short and J 2 bases short, with 14 bases between. Germline CDR1 and CDR2: MNHEY and SVGEGT. This CDR3 has 15 amino acids. In DNA, the CDR3 is TGTGCCAGCAGAACGACAGGAGCCGGCAATCAGCCCCAGCATTTT. Its protein is CASRTTGAGNQPQHF.

The chain has TRBV7-2 and TRBJ2-3; 10 positions agree with TRBD2. CDR1 SGHTA and CDR2 FQGNSA come from the germline V gene. CDR3 length: 16 residues. The trim removed 0 bases at V and 8 bases at J, leaving 8 bases unmatched. The chain's CDR3 is CASSLAASGGRGTQYF. CDR3 in DNA: TGTGCCAGCAGCTTAGCGGCTAGCGGGGGTAGGGGTACGCAGTATTTT.

This clonotype was counted a single time. The V call is TRBV7-9, the J call TRBJ2-7; 9 bases map to TRBD2. Germline-derived CDR1 and CDR2 are SEHNR and FQNEAQ (reference sequence). This CDR3 is built from 15 residues. After removal of 1 base from V and 4 bases from J, the junction contained 5 bases not matched to a gene. The CDR3 loop reads CASSLGLAGPYEQYF. For the CDR3, the DNA is TGTGCCAGCAGCTTAGGGCTAGCGGGACCGTACGAGCAGTACTTC.

The chain is built from TRBV7-3 and TRBJ2-3; 12 nucleotides align to TRBD2. V was pared by 5 bases and J by 7 bases, with 7 bases of the junction left unmatched. CDR1 is SGHTA, CDR2 FQGTGA, per germline. This CDR3 region has 15 residues. CDR3 sequence (DNA): TGTGCCAGCAGCCCCCGACTAGCGGGAGTAAATACGCAGTATTTT. It specifies CASSPRLAGVNTQYF.

The chain carries TRBV12-3 or TRBV12-4 and TRBJ1-1; 7 bases align to TRBD1. Trimming removed 5 bases from V and 5 bases from J; junction bases left unmatched: 8. This CDR3 has 14 amino acids. CDR3 bases: TGTGCCAGCAGTCCACAGGGGCGAGGGACTGAAGCTTTCTTT. This codes for CASSPQGRGTEAFF.

V usage is TRBV7-2 and J usage is TRBJ1-1, with a tentative D call TRBD1 (6 bases). The CDR3 consists of 17 residues. Trimming took 8 bases from V and 0 from J, leaving 22 bases between them. Germline V CDR1 and CDR2: SGHTA, FQGNSA. CDR3 coding DNA: TGTGCCAGCCGTAGGGGAGGGCAGGGGAGGGTGAACACTGAAGCTTTCTTT. Encoded protein: CASRRGGQGRVNTEAFF.

This clonotype has only one observation. The chain has TRBV11-3 and TRBJ2-7; TRBD1 is a possible D gene (6 bases). CDR1 and CDR2 (germline): SGHNT, YENEEA. The CDR3 has 13 residues. Deletions cut 5 bases from V and 2 bases from J, with 10 bases between. CDR3: CASSRDKTYEQYF. The CDR3 DNA follows: TGTGCCAGCAGCAGGGACAAAACCTACGAGCAGTACTTC.

The chain carries TRBV6-5 and TRBJ1-2, with 10 bases lining up with TRBD1. The V and J ends lost 2 bases and 2 bases, in that order; junction bases with no gene match: 5. The CDR3 extends over 16 amino acids. CDR1 is MNHEY and CDR2 is SVGAGI in the germline V gene. CDR3 region: CASSYGLGQGNYGYTF. CDR3 bases: TGTGCCAGCAGTTACGGCCTGGGACAGGGGAACTATGGCTACACCTTC.

V gene TRBV5-1 combines with J gene TRBJ1-2; 7 nucleotides line up with TRBD1. Germline values: CDR1 SGHRS, CDR2 YFSETQ. This CDR3 has 15 amino acids. V gave up 4 bases and J gave up 0 bases; unmatched junction bases: 6. Written as DNA, the CDR3 is TGCGCCAGCAGCACGCAGGGGGGAACTAACTATGGCTACACCTTC. Translation gives CASSTQGGTNYGYTF.

In its sample, this clonotype was seen once. This chain joins TRBV9 and TRBJ1-2; D is unclear. The CDR3 consists of 14 residues. The V end lost 6 bases, the J end lost 4 bases, and 16 bases lay between the germline ends. CDR1 SGDLS and CDR2 YYNGEE come from the germline V gene. The CDR3 is CASNEGRNPYGYTF. The CDR3 nucleotides are TGTGCCAGCAACGAAGGACGGAATCCCTATGGCTACACCTTC.

The chain is built from TRBV20-1 and TRBJ2-1; the match to TRBD2 covers 11 bases. The CDR3 is 17 amino acids. V trimming: 0 bases; J trimming: 2 bases; junction bases outside the gene matches: 6. Looked up from germline, CDR1 is DFQATT and CDR2 is SNEGSKA (reference sequence). Here the CDR3 reads CSARERGLAVPYNEQFF. The CDR3 DNA reads TGCAGTGCTAGAGAAAGGGGACTAGCGGTCCCCTACAATGAGCAGTTCTTC.

The CDR3 region has the DNA TGTGCCAGCAGCTTAGAACCTCCTAGCGGGAGTAGAAACGAGCAGTACTTC. It codes for CASSLEPPSGSRNEQYF. The chain recombines TRBV7-6 with TRBJ2-7, with 10 bases matching TRBD2. The CDR3 extends over 17 amino acids. Germline V CDR1 and CDR2: SGHVS, FNYEAQ. The V gene end was trimmed by 1 base and the J gene end by 5 bases; junction bases not matched to a gene: 11.

This clonotype was seen a few times. The chain has TRBV11-3 and TRBJ1-2; 10 bases match TRBD1. The CDR3 spans 17 residues. The trim removed 4 bases at V and 2 bases at J, leaving 10 bases unmatched. CDR1 is SGHNT, CDR2 YENEEA, per germline. CDR3 DNA: TGTGCCAGCAGCTCGGGACAGGGGAAGGGTGAAAACTATGGCTACACCTTC. Its protein product is CASSSGQGKGENYGYTF.

This clonotype was seen more than once but under ten times. This rearrangement joins TRBV5-4 to TRBJ2-3; a possible D gene is TRBD1 (5 bases). The V gene's germline CDR1 is SGHNT and CDR2 YYREEE (reference sequence). The V end lost 3 bases, the J end lost 0 bases, and 8 bases lay between the germline ends. This CDR3 has 14 residues. The CDR3 DNA reads TGTGCCAGCAGCTCCAGGGTTAGCACAGATACGCAGTATTTT. The encoded protein is CASSSRVSTDTQYF.

The chain employs TRBV7-2 and TRBJ2-7, with 10 bases lining up with TRBD1. V trimming: 5 bases; J trimming: 6 bases; junction bases outside the gene matches: 7. Per germline, CDR1 SGHTA and CDR2 FQGNSA. The CDR3 has 14 amino acids. Written as DNA, the CDR3 is TGTGCCAGCAGCCCCGCCGGGACAGGGGTCGAGCAGTACTTC. This codes for CASSPAGTGVEQYF.

The chain carries TRBV7-8 and TRBJ1-1; D may be TRBD1 (6 bases). The V gene's germline CDR1 is SGHVS and CDR2 FQNEAQ. V dropped 5 bases and J dropped 1 base, with 14 bases sitting between them. CDR3 length: 15 amino acids. The CDR3: CASSGAGVRNTEAFF. The CDR3 nucleotides read TGTGCCAGCAGCGGAGCAGGGGTCCGGAACACTGAAGCTTTCTTT.

This clonotype was counted a few times. The chain recombines TRBV6-1 with TRBJ1-5, with 10 nucleotides matching TRBD1. The CDR3 contains 15 residues. Losses at the gene ends were 1 base for V and 7 bases for J; bases not matched to a gene: 4. Germline CDR1 MNHNS, CDR2 SASEGT. CDR3 sequence: CASSEETGGRQPQHF. CDR3 sequence (DNA): TGTGCCAGCAGTGAAGAGACAGGGGGCAGACAGCCCCAGCATTTT.

The V call is TRBV11-2, the J call TRBJ2-7; no firm D call. The germline V gene encodes CDR1 SGHAT and CDR2 FQNNGV. This CDR3 is built from 15 residues. Trimming pared 5 bases from V and 3 bases from J, leaving 17 bases between. DNA for the CDR3: TGTGCCAGCAGCCTCGCTAGGCTAGTTGTCTACGAGCAGTACTTC. This gives the protein CASSLARLVVYEQYF.

The V gene is TRBV28, the J gene TRBJ1-2; maybe TRBD1 (5 bases). CDR1 is MDHEN and CDR2 is SYDVKM in the germline V gene. Trimming removed 7 bases at V and 7 bases at J, with 13 bases between. CDR3 size: 12 residues. The CDR3 here is CASKAGLSGYTF. The CDR3 DNA reads TGTGCCAGCAAAGCAGGGTTAAGTGGCTACACCTTC.